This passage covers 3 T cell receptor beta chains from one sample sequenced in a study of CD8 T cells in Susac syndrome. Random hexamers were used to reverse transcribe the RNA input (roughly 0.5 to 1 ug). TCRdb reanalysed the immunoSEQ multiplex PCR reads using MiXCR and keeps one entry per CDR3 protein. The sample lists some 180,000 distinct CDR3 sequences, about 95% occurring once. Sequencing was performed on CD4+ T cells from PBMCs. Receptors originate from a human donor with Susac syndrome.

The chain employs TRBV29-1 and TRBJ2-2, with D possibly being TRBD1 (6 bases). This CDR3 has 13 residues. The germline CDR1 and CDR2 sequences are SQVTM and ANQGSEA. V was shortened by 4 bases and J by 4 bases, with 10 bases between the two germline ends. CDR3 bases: TGCAGCGTTGGAGGGGGTGGCACCGGGGAGCTGTTTTTT. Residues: CSVGGGGTGELFF.

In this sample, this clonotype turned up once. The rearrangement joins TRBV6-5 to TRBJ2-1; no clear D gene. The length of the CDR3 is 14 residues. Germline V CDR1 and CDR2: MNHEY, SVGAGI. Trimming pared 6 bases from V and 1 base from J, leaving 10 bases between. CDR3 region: CASRGGDSYNEQFF. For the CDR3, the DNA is TGTGCCAGCAGGGGTGGGGATTCCTACAATGAGCAGTTCTTC.

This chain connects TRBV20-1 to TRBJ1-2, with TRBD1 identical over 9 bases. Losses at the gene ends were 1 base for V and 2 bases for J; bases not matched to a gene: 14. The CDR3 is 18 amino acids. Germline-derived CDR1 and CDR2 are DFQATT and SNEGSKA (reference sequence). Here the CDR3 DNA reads TGCAGTGCTAGAGTCCCCCCGGGACAGGGCCGTACAAACTATGGCTACACCTTC. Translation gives CSARVPPGQGRTNYGYTF.